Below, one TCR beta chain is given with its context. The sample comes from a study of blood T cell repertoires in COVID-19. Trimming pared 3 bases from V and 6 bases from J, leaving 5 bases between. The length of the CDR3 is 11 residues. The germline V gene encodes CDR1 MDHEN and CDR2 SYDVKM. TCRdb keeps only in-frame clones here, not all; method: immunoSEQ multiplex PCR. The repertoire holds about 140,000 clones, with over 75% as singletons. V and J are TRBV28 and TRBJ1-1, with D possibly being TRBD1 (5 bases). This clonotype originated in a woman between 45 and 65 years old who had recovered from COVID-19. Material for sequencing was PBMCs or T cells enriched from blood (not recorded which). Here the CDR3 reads CASSLGPEAFF. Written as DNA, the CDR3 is TGTGCCAGCAGTTTGGGGCCTGAAGCTTTCTTT.